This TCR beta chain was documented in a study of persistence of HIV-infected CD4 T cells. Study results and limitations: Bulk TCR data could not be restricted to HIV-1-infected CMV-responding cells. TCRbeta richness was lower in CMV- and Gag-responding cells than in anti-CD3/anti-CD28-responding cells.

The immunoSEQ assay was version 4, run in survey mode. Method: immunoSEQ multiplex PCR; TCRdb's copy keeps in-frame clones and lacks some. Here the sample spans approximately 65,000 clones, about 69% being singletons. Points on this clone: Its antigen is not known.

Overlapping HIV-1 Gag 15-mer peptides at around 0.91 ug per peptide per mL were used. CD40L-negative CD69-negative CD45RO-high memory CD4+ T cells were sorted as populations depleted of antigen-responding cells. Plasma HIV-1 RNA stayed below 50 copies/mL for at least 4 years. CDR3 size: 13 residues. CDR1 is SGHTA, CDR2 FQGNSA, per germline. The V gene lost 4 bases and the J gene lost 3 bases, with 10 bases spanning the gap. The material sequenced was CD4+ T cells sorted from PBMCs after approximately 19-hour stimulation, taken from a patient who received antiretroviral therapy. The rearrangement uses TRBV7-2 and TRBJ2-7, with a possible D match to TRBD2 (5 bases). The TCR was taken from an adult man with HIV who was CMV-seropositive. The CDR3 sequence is CASSSIRGYEQYF. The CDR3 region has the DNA TGTGCCAGCAGCTCCATTCGGGGCTACGAGCAGTACTTC.